This entry lists 5 T cell receptor beta chains sequenced from one sample in a study of neoadjuvant anti-PD-1 for oral cavity cancer. As to time point: after neoadjuvant nivolumab, at surgical resection. Clones were read by immunoSEQ multiplex PCR, and TCRdb kept only the in-frame ones, dropping some. The data show approximately 42,000 clones, with around 79% seen just once and approximately 5% held by the top ten. This specimen was PBMCs, taken after nivolumab (anti-PD-1) treatment. These receptor sequences come from a person aged 35-79 years with oral cavity squamous cell carcinoma.

V gene TRBV5-6 combines with J gene TRBJ1-2; 7 nucleotides match TRBD1. The CDR3 runs to 14 residues. The V gene's germline CDR1 is SGHDT and CDR2 YYEEEE. V shed 2 bases, J shed 8 bases, and the junction held 9 bases outside the gene matches. CDR3 sequence: CASSLLHRGEGYTF. For the CDR3, the DNA is TGTGCCAGCAGCTTACTCCACAGGGGAGAAGGCTACACCTTC.

This clone was seen a handful of times. The rearrangement uses TRBV7-9 and TRBJ1-5, with 7 bases identical to TRBD1. After removal of 4 bases from V and 2 bases from J, the junction contained 11 bases not matched to a gene. The germline CDR1 and CDR2 sequences are SEHNR and FQNEAQ (reference sequence). The CDR3 has 17 amino acids. CDR3 residues: CASSSETTGLGNQPQHF. The CDR3 region has the DNA TGTGCCAGCAGCTCGGAGACGACAGGGTTGGGCAATCAGCCCCAGCATTTT.

The CDR3: CASSERESQYF. The CDR3 DNA follows: TGTGCCAGCAGTGAGCGGGAGTCCCAGTACTTC. The chain has TRBV2 and TRBJ2-7; 7 bases line up with TRBD2. V trimming: 3 bases; J trimming: 10 bases; junction bases outside the gene matches: 3. The CDR3 runs to 11 residues. Germline CDR1 reads SNHLY; CDR2 reads FYNNEI.

V gene TRBV28 combines with J gene TRBJ2-5; the D is unclear. V lost 1 base and J 4 bases, leaving 4 bases between the germline ends. The germline CDR1 and CDR2 sequences are MDHEN and SYDVKM. The CDR3 has 12 residues. In DNA form, the CDR3 reads TGTGCCAGCAGTTTATCCGGAGAGACCCAGTACTTC. Protein: CASSLSGETQYF.

The table lists this clone with a few counts. The gene calls are TRBV5-6 and TRBJ1-2; D possibly corresponds to TRBD1 (5 bases). The germline CDR1 and CDR2 sequences are SGHDT and YYEEEE. V lost 5 bases to trimming and J lost 8 bases, with 16 bases between them. The CDR3 runs to 13 residues. The CDR3 loop reads CASRRRGVGGYTF. The CDR3 nucleotides read TGTGCCAGCAGGAGGAGAGGGGTTGGAGGCTACACCTTC.